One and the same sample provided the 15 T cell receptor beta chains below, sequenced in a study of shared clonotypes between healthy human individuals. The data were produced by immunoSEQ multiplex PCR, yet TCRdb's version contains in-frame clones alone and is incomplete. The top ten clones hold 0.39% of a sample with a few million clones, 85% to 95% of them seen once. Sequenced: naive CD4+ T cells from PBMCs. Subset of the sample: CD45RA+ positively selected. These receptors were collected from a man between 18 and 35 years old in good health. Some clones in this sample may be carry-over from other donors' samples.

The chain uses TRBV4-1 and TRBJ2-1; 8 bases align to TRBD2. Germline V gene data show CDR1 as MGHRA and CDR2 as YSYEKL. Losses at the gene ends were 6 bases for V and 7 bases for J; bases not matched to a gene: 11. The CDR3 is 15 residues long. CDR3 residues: CASSPQAGVRNEQFF. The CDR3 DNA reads TGCGCCAGCAGTCCCCAAGCGGGAGTACGGAATGAGCAGTTCTTC.

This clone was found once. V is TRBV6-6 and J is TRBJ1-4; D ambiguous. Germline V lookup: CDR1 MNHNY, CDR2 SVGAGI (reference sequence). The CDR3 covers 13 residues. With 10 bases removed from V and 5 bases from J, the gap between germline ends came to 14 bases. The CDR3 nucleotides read TGTGCCACCGGAAGGGCATACAATGAAAAACTGTTTTTT. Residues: CATGRAYNEKLFF.

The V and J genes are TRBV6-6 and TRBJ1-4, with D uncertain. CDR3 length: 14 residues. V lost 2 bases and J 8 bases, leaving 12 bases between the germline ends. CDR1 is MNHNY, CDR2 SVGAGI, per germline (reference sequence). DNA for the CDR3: TGTGCCAGCAGTTACCGGCCGCTACGGGAAAAACTGTTTTTT. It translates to CASSYRPLREKLFF.

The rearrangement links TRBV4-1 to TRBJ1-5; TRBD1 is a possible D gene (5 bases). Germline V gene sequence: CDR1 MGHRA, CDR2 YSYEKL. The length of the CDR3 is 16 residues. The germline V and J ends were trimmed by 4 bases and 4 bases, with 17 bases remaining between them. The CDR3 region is CASSPGPGFGNQPQHF. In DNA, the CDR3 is TGCGCCAGCAGCCCCGGACCAGGGTTTGGGAATCAGCCCCAGCATTTT.

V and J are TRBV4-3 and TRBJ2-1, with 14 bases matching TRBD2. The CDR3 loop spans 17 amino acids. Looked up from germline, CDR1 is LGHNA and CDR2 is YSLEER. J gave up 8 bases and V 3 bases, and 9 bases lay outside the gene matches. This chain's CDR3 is CASSHLPTSGRAYEQFF. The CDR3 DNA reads TGCGCCAGCAGCCACCTTCCGACTAGCGGGAGGGCATATGAGCAGTTCTTC.

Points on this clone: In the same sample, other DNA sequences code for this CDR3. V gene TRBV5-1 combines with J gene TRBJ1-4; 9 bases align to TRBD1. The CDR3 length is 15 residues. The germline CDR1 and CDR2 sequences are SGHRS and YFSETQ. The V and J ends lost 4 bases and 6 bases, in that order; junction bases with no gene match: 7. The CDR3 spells CASSPEGQGYEKLFF. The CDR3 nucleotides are TGCGCCAGCAGCCCGGAGGGACAGGGTTATGAAAAACTGTTTTTT.

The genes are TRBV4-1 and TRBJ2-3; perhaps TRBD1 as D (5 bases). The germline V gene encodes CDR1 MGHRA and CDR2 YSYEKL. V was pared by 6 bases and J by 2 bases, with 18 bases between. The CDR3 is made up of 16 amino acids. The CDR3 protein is CASRPIQDSATDTQYF. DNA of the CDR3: TGCGCCAGCAGACCAATACAGGATTCCGCCACAGATACGCAGTATTTT.

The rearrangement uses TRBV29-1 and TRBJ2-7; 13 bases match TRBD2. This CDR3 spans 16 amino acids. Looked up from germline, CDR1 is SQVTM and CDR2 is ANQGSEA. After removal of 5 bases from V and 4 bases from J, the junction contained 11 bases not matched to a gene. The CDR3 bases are TGCAGCGTTTCTCTCGGACTAGCGGGAGAACTATACGAGCAGTACTTC. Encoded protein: CSVSLGLAGELYEQYF.

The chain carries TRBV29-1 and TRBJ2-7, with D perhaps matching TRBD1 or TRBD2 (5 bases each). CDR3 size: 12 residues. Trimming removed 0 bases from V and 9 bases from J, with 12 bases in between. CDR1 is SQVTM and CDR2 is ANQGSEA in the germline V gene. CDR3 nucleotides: TGCAGCGTTGAAGATCTCAGGGACGGGCAGTACTTC. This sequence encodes CSVEDLRDGQYF.

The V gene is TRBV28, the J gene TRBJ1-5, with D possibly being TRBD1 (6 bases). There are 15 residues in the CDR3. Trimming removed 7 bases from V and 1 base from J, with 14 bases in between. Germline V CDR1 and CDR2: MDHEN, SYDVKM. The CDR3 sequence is CASTRGGASNQPQHF. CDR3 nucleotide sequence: TGTGCCAGCACCCGTGGGGGGGCGAGCAATCAGCCCCAGCATTTT. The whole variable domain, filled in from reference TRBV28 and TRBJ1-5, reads DVKVTQSSRYLVKRTGEKVFLECVQDMDHENMFWYRQDPGLGLRLIYFSYDVKMKEKGDIPEGYSVSREKKERFSLILESASTNQTSMYLCASTRGGASNQPQHFGDGTRLSIL.

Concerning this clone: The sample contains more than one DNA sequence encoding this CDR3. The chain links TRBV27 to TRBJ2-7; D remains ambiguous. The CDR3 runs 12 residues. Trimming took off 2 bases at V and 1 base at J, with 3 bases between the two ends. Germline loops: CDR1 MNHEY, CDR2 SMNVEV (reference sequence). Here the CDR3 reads CASSLNSYEQYF. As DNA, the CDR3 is TGTGCCAGCAGTTTAAATTCCTACGAGCAGTACTTC.

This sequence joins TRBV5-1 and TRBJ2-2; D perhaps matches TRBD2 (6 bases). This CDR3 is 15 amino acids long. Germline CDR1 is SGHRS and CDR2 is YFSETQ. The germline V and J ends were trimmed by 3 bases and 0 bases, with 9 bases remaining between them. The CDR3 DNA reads TGCGCCAGCAGCTGGGCGGGGACGAACACCGGGGAGCTGTTTTTT. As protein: CASSWAGTNTGELFF.

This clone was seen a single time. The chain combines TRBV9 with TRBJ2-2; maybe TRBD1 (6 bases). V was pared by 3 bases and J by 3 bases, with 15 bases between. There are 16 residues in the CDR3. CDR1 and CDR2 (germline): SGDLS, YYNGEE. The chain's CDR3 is CASSANRETYTGELFF. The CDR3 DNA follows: TGTGCCAGCAGCGCCAACAGGGAAACATACACCGGGGAGCTGTTTTTT.

The CDR3 bases are TGTGCCAGCAGCCCGACTAGCGGCACCGGGGAGCTGTTTTTT. Amino acid sequence: CASSPTSGTGELFF. V gene TRBV7-3 combines with J gene TRBJ2-2; 9 bases agree with TRBD2. There are 14 residues in the CDR3. Per germline, CDR1 SGHTA and CDR2 FQGTGA. With V trimmed by 5 bases and J by 4 bases, 2 bases remained unmatched. Combining the CDR3 with reference TRBV7-3 and TRBJ2-2 gives the whole variable domain GAGVSQTPSNKVTEKGKYVELRCDPISGHTALYWYRQSLGQGPEFLIYFQGTGAADDSGLPNDRFFAVRPEGSVSTLKIQRTERGDSAVYLCASSPTSGTGELFFGEGSRLTVL.

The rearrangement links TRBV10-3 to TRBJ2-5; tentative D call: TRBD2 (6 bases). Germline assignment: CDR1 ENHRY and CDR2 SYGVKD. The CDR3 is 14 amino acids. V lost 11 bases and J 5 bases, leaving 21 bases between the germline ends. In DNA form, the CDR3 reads TGTGCCGTTGGGAACAGACTAGGTGGGGAGACCCAGTACTTC. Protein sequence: CAVGNRLGGETQYF.